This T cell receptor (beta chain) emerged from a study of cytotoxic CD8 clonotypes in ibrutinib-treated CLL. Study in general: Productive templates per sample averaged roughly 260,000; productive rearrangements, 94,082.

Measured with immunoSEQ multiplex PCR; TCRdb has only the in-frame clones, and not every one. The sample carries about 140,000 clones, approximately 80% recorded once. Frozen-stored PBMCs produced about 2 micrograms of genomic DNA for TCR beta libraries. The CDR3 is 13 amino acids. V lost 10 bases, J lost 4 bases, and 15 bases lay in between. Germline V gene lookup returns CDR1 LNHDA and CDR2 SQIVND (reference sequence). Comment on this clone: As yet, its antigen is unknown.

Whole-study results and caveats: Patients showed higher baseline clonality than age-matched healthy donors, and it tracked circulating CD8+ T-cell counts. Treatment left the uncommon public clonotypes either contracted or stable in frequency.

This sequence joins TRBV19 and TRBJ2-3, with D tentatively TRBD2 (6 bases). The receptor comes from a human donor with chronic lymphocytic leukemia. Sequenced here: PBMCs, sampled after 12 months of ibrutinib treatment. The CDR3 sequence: CATTGSWADTQYF. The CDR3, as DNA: TGTGCCACAACCGGGAGTTGGGCAGATACGCAGTATTTT.